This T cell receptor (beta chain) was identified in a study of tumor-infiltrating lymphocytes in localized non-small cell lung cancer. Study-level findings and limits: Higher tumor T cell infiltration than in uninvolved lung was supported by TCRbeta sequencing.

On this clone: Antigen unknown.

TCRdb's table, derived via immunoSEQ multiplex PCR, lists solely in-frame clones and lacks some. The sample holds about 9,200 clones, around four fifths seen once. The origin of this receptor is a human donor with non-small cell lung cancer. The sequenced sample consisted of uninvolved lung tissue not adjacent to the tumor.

The CDR3 DNA reads as TGCAGCGTGGGGGGGGACAGGGGGCTCAATGAGCAGTTCTTC. It specifies CSVGGDRGLNEQFF. The chain joins TRBV29-1 to TRBJ2-1, with 12 positions matching TRBD1. CDR1 SQVTM and CDR2 ANQGSEA come from the germline V gene. Germline trimming cut 6 bases from V and 6 bases from J; bases unmatched to any gene: 6. The CDR3 covers 14 residues.